This TCR beta chain was recorded in a study of blood T cell repertoires in COVID-19. Study summary: Collection of acute and convalescent COVID-19 samples took place in the United States, Italy and Spain.

This clone was seen once. The CDR3 consists of 15 residues. J was trimmed by 3 bases and V by 2 bases; bases with no gene match: 6. Germline V gene data show CDR1 as SEHNR and CDR2 as FQNEAQ (reference sequence). In the original workflow: Using reference gene primer amplification, nucleated cell counts were estimated. The data were produced by immunoSEQ multiplex PCR, yet TCRdb's version contains in-frame clones alone and is incomplete. V and J calls and clone size are given by that table; D and trimming were obtained from the DNA. The repertoire holds under 350,000 clones, 70% to 90% seen once, with 3.5% to 4.5% in the top ten. The participants were between roughly 18 and 89 years old and came from roughly 24 US areas. Participants were placed into cohorts based on the clinical history they reported.

The sequencing input was PBMCs or T cells enriched from blood (not recorded which). The chain joins TRBV7-9 to TRBJ1-2; 7 bases line up with TRBD1. This receptor was taken from a woman aged 35 to 49 with acute COVID-19. The CDR3 DNA is TGTGCCAGCAGCTTAATTGACAGGGAAGACTATGGCTACACCTTC. Its translation is CASSLIDREDYGYTF.